This T cell receptor (beta chain) was identified during a study of cytomegalovirus exposure and HLA in healthy donors. The ends lost 3 bases at V and 1 base at J; junction bases unmatched: 6. This CDR3 comprises 17 residues. In germline, CDR1 is SEHNR, CDR2 FQNEAQ (reference sequence). A multiplex PCR was run with 60 Vbeta primers and 13 Jbeta primers. Method: immunoSEQ multiplex PCR; TCRdb's copy keeps in-frame clones and lacks some. Here the sample spans more than 110,000 clones, around 85% being singletons. The sample comprised PBMCs. The chain couples TRBV7-9 to TRBJ2-3, with TRBD2 matching over 11 bases. The clonotype originates from a man in his forties in good health and CMV-seropositive. The CDR3 reads CASSFAPGLAGTDTQYF. DNA of the CDR3: TGTGCCAGCAGCTTCGCTCCGGGACTAGCGGGCACAGATACGCAGTATTTT. Full variable domain (rest looked up from reference TRBV7-9 and TRBJ2-3): DTGVSQNPRHKITKRGQNVTFRCDPISEHNRLYWYRQTLGQGPEFLTYFQNEAQLEKSRLLSDRFSAERPKGSFSTLEIQRTEQGDSAMYLCASSFAPGLAGTDTQYFGPGTRLTVL.